The following is a T cell receptor (beta chain) sequence with its context. The antigen remains unidentified. The sample holds other DNA sequences that translate to the same CDR3. The CDR3 extends over 12 amino acids. V shed 0 bases and J shed 1 base, with 1 base lying between them. Germline V gene sequence: CDR1 GTSNPN, CDR2 SVGIG (reference sequence). This sample stems from a study of T cell responses to AZD1222 COVID-19 vaccine. Regarding the study as a whole: Once two AZD1222 doses were given, Spike-specific TCR breadth and depth went up. Possibly, clonal diversity was underestimated; donors were largely white British and included more females.

The repertoire was sequenced with immunoSEQ multiplex PCR; TCRdb's copy has only in-frame clones and lacks some. The repertoire consists of 150,000 to 200,000 clones, with 92% occurring once and the leading ten covering approximately 1.4%. Sample: peripheral blood, taken on day 0 of AZD1222 vaccination. This chain uses TRBV30 with TRBJ1-5; D ambiguous. The source is an adult in good health. CDR3 protein: CAWSVSNQPQHF. Written as DNA, the CDR3 is TGTGCCTGGAGTGTAAGCAATCAGCCCCAGCATTTT. The complete variable domain, with remaining parts taken from reference TRBV30 and TRBJ1-5, reads SQTIHQWPATLVQPVGSPLSLECTVEGTSNPNLYWYRQAAGRGLQLLFYSVGIGQISSEVPQNLSASRPQDRQFILSSKKLLLSDSGFYLCAWSVSNQPQHFGDGTRLSIL.